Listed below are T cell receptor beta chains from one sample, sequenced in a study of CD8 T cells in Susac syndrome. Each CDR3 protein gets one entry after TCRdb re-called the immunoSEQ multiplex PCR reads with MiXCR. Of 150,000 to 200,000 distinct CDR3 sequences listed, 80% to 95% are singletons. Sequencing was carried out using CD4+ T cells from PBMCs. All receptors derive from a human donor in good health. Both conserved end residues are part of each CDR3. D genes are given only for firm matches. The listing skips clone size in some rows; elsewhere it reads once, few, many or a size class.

CASSLSGTDLSGANVLTF | TRBJ2-6 | NA | TRBD1 | TRBV4-1
CASGPYGYTF | TRBJ1-2 | NA | NA | TRBV7-9
CSVVQTYEQYF | TRBJ2-7 | few | NA | TRBV29-1
CASSPLPGQESGYTF | TRBJ1-2 | NA | TRBD1 | TRBV3-1
CASGTGLAGTGETQYF | TRBJ2-5 | NA | TRBD2 | TRBV12-5
CASSLESTGSTGGYTF | TRBJ1-2 | NA | TRBD1 | TRBV11-1
CAWSDTSYEQYF | TRBJ2-7 | NA | NA | TRBV30
CASSQFGGGNGELFF | TRBJ2-2 | NA | NA | TRBV5-6
CASGMDRAEKTQYF | TRBJ2-5 | NA | TRBD1 | TRBV19
CASSLQGRREQYF | TRBJ2-7 | NA | NA | TRBV5-4
CASSYSGATDTQYF | TRBJ2-3 | NA | TRBD2 | TRBV4-1
CSARTGTSSYEQYF | TRBJ2-7 | once | TRBD1 | TRBV20-1
CASTRTNYGYTF | TRBJ1-2 | NA | NA | TRBV6-1
CASSLVDPAHTQYF | TRBJ2-3 | NA | NA | TRBV7-9
CASRAGTGVYNEQFF | TRBJ2-1 | NA | TRBD1 | TRBV6-5
CASSQVAGTANTEAFF | TRBJ1-1 | NA | TRBD1 | TRBV3-1
CASSLGGVSTDTQYF | TRBJ2-3 | NA | NA | TRBV5-4
CASSFRDTRGSPLHF | TRBJ1-6 | NA | NA | TRBV6-5
CASSLGLALPDTQYF | TRBJ2-3 | NA | NA | TRBV7-2
CASSQAGTAGGGYTF | TRBJ1-2 | once | NA | TRBV3-1
CASSHVGVGDTEAFF | TRBJ1-1 | NA | NA | TRBV14
CASSSLGPSAGGANVLTF | TRBJ2-6 | NA | NA | TRBV5-8
CSASRLAGELFF | TRBJ2-2 | NA | NA | TRBV20-1
CASSWTGGYNEQFF | TRBJ2-1 | NA | TRBD2 | TRBV5-4
CASSLFRRGLTHLNQPQHF | TRBJ1-5 | once | NA | TRBV7-9
CASSDQLSSYEQYF | TRBJ2-7 | NA | NA | TRBV19
CASSGGTSNYGYTF | TRBJ1-2 | NA | NA | TRBV9
CASRNQRGGVTQYF | TRBJ2-5 | NA | TRBD2 | TRBV27
CASSGQGSSYNSPLHF | TRBJ1-6 | NA | TRBD1 | TRBV3-1
CASSRGDTQYF | TRBJ2-3 | NA | NA | TRBV7-9
CASSYATSEGEQYF | TRBJ2-7 | once | NA | TRBV6-5
CASSTTTANYGYTF | TRBJ1-2 | NA | NA | TRBV5-1
CASSRLETDTQYF | TRBJ2-3 | NA | NA | TRBV4-1
CASSPSAIMLSGELFF | TRBJ2-2 | NA | NA | TRBV5-1
CASSEYILSTGGSYNSPLHF | TRBJ1-6 | NA | TRBD1 | TRBV25-1
CASRGGAGETQYF | TRBJ2-5 | NA | TRBD2 | TRBV6-1
CASETGYNEQFF | TRBJ2-1 | NA | TRBD1 | TRBV3-1
CSAREGQGNQPQHF | TRBJ1-5 | NA | TRBD1 | TRBV20-1
CATSDSSGGAVTDTQYF | TRBJ2-3 | NA | TRBD2 | TRBV24-1
CAVGHLSSNQPQHF | TRBJ1-5 | NA | NA | TRBV19